The 17 T cell receptor beta chains given below trace back to one sample, sequenced in a study of T-cell reconstitution after alpha-beta-depleted transplantation in children. Unique molecular identifiers were built into the TCRbeta library. TCRdb reanalysed the PCR reads using MiXCR and keeps one entry per CDR3 protein. The data show roughly 180,000 distinct CDR3 sequences, with around 10% seen just once and around 13% held by the top ten. The source material was PBMCs, sampled before TCRalphabeta/CD19-depleted stem cell transplant. These receptors all stem from a boy younger than 10 with acute myeloid leukemia, due to receive a stem cell transplant.

The CDR3: CSAILLHIGYNEQFF. The CDR3 coding sequence is TGCAGTGCTATTCTACTTCATATCGGATACAATGAGCAGTTCTTC. V gene TRBV20-1 combines with J gene TRBJ2-1; D remains unclear. CDR3 size: 15 residues. Germline-derived CDR1 and CDR2 are DFQATT and SNEGSKA (reference sequence). With 4 bases removed from V and 4 bases from J, the gap between germline ends came to 17 bases.

This clonotype showed up many times. This chain connects TRBV24-1 to TRBJ2-5; no reliable D call. Germline values: CDR1 KGHDR, CDR2 SFDVKD. The V and J ends lost 3 bases and 2 bases respectively, with 6 bases between them. The CDR3 sequence is 13 residues long. In DNA, the CDR3 is TGTGCCACCAGTGATATGCTTCAAGAGACCCAGTACTTC. This encodes CATSDMLQETQYF.

This clonotype was recorded at least ten times. The genes are TRBV9 and TRBJ2-4; D gene ambiguous. The CDR3 contains 14 residues. Trimming pared 1 base from V and 8 bases from J, leaving 13 bases between. Germline V lookup: CDR1 SGDLS, CDR2 YYNGEE. The CDR3 loop is CASSVFGSPDIQYF. The CDR3, as DNA: TGTGCCAGCAGCGTATTTGGCTCTCCTGACATTCAGTACTTC.

There are many counts of this clonotype. V and J are TRBV20-1 and TRBJ2-3, with 13 nucleotides matching TRBD2. From germline, CDR1 is DFQATT and CDR2 SNEGSKA (reference sequence). The CDR3 sequence is 15 residues long. J gave up 6 bases and V 0 bases, and 3 bases lay outside the gene matches. The CDR3 DNA sequence: TGCAGTGCTAGAGACTCGGGACTAGCGGGGGATACGCAGTATTTT. Its translation: CSARDSGLAGDTQYF.

This clonotype showed up many times. CDR3 bases: TGCGCCAGCAGCCACAGCGGGACAGGGTCTAGGGAGCAGTACTTC. Its translation: CASSHSGTGSREQYF. The V gene is TRBV4-1, the J gene TRBJ2-7, with 9 bases identical to TRBD1. Germline trimming cut 3 bases from V and 7 bases from J; bases unmatched to any gene: 10. This CDR3 region has 15 residues. The V gene's germline CDR1 is MGHRA and CDR2 YSYEKL.

This clonotype occurred many times. This chain connects TRBV5-1 to TRBJ1-1; 7 bases fit TRBD1. The CDR3 has 16 residues. The germline V gene encodes CDR1 SGHRS and CDR2 YFSETQ. The V segment lost 2 bases and the J segment 4 bases; nucleotides outside the gene matches: 11. The CDR3, as DNA: TGCGCCAGCAGCTTTCGTACAGGGGTAAGAAGCACTGAAGCTTTCTTT. This codes for CASSFRTGVRSTEAFF.

This clonotype was recorded many times. The V call is TRBV2, the J call TRBJ1-5; TRBD1 matches at 7 bases. Trimming cost V 1 base and J 6 bases; bases outside gene matches: 15. This CDR3 contains 18 residues. Germline CDR1 and CDR2: SNHLY and FYNNEI. The CDR3 nucleotides read TGTGCCAGCAGTGAAGGTTGGGCCACAGGGAGGACAGGTCAGCCCCAGCATTTT. This codes for CASSEGWATGRTGQPQHF.

By share, this clonotype ranks as medium-sized. The chain links TRBV7-9 to TRBJ1-1; D is unresolved. Germline V gives CDR1 SEHNR, CDR2 FQNEAQ (reference sequence). The V end was cut by 7 bases, the J end by 0 bases, with 9 bases between. This CDR3 has 13 residues. CDR3 nucleotides: TGTGCCAGCAACAGAGCGATGAACACTGAAGCTTTCTTT. Encoded protein: CASNRAMNTEAFF.

The table lists this clonotype with many counts. The gene calls are TRBV4-2 and TRBJ2-3, with D possibly TRBD2 on 7 matching bases. Germline CDR1 is LGHNA and CDR2 is YNFKEQ. The V end was cut by 1 base, the J end by 2 bases, with 13 bases between. The CDR3 loop spans 16 amino acids. The CDR3 protein is CASSQAPGGLTDTQYF. CDR3 in DNA: TGTGCCAGCAGCCAAGCCCCGGGGGGCCTCACAGATACGCAGTATTTT.

At least ten counts were recorded for this clonotype. V is TRBV5-1 and J is TRBJ2-7, with 15 bases fitting TRBD2. Trimming cost V 4 bases and J 2 bases; bases outside gene matches: 4. The CDR3 totals 16 residues. Germline V lookup: CDR1 SGHRS, CDR2 YFSETQ. The CDR3 DNA follows: TGCGCCAGCAGCCCGGGACTAGCGGGAGGAACCTACGAGCAGTACTTC. Translated: CASSPGLAGGTYEQYF. Combining the CDR3 with reference TRBV5-1 and TRBJ2-7 gives the whole variable domain KAGVTQTPRYLIKTRGQQVTLSCSPISGHRSVSWYQQTPGQGLQFLFEYFSETQRNKGNFPGRFSGRQFSNSRSEMNVSTLELGDSALYLCASSPGLAGGTYEQYFGPGTRLTVT.

This clonotype was picked up many times. The rearrangement links TRBV7-2 to TRBJ1-2, with D possibly TRBD1 on 5 matching bases. V lost 7 bases to trimming and J lost 4 bases, with 13 bases between them. The CDR3 extends over 13 amino acids. The germline V gene has CDR1 SGHTA and CDR2 FQGNSA. The CDR3 here is CASTVRASYGYTF. CDR3 DNA sequence: TGTGCCAGCACAGTCAGGGCCTCCTATGGCTACACCTTC. Based on the CDR3 plus reference TRBV7-2 and TRBJ1-2, the full variable domain is GAGVSQSPSNKVTEKGKDVELRCDPISGHTALYWYRQSLGQGLEFLIYFQGNSAPDKSGLPSDRFSAERTGGSVSTLTIQRTQQEDSAVYLCASTVRASYGYTFGSGTRLTVV.

The table lists this clonotype with many counts. The chain has TRBV5-1 and TRBJ1-1; the D is unclear. The CDR3 sequence is 13 residues long. V lost 4 bases and J lost 3, with 10 bases in between. The germline V gene has CDR1 SGHRS and CDR2 YFSETQ. The CDR3 region has the DNA TGCGCCAGCAGCCACCTAGGGTACACTGAAGCTTTCTTT. Amino acids: CASSHLGYTEAFF.

This clonotype has ten or more counts. The chain uses TRBV2 and TRBJ1-2; perhaps TRBD1 as D (6 bases). The CDR3 is made up of 13 amino acids. The germline V gene has CDR1 SNHLY and CDR2 FYNNEI. The V gene lost 7 bases and the J gene lost 4 bases, with 13 bases spanning the gap. CDR3 sequence reads: CASTQQGTYGYTF. In DNA, the CDR3 is TGTGCCAGCACCCAACAGGGTACCTATGGCTACACCTTC.

With regard to this clonotype: One end of the junction does not line up with germline, which may come from a read error. The chain has TRBV7-9 and TRBJ2-1; D perhaps matches TRBD2 (5 bases). CDR3 size: 14 residues. Germline CDR1 SEHNR, CDR2 FQNEAQ (reference sequence). In DNA, the CDR3 is TGTACCAGCAGCTTAAGGACTTTGGTGAATGAGCAGTTCTTC. It translates to CTSSLRTLVNEQFF.

The table lists this clonotype with many counts. The V gene is TRBV3-1, the J gene TRBJ1-1; possible D gene TRBD1, 5 bases. The CDR3 contains 13 residues. Germline V lookup: CDR1 LGHDT, CDR2 YNNKEL (reference sequence). Trimming left V 8 bases short and J 11 bases short, with 21 bases between. The CDR3 protein is CASSHWDPKAAFF. Written as DNA, the CDR3 is TGTGCCAGCTCCCACTGGGACCCCAAAGCGGCTTTCTTT.

This clonotype was seen many times. The chain couples TRBV5-1 to TRBJ2-7, with unresolved D. This CDR3 is 14 amino acids long. Trimming shortened V by 0 bases and J by 2 bases, and 9 bases separated the two germline ends. Germline CDR1 and CDR2: SGHRS and YFSETQ. The CDR3 sequence: CASSLDNTPYEQYF. The CDR3 DNA sequence: TGCGCCAGCAGCTTGGACAATACCCCCTACGAGCAGTACTTC.

This clonotype appeared many times. The chain links TRBV20-1 to TRBJ2-1; 7 nucleotides line up with TRBD2. V was pared by 2 bases and J by 9 bases, with 10 bases of the junction left unmatched. The CDR3 length is 14 residues. The germline gives CDR1 DFQATT, CDR2 SNEGSKA (reference sequence). The CDR3: CSARWAGVYGEQFF. Written as DNA, the CDR3 is TGCAGTGCTAGATGGGCGGGAGTTTATGGTGAGCAGTTCTTC.